This T cell receptor (beta chain) was found in a study of shared clonotypes between healthy human individuals. Findings and caveats of the study: Clonotype sharing across a few donors was observed for about 5.2% of naive CD4 clonotypes. Against clonotypes common to all four donors, non-shared ones had lower generation probabilities.

Original handling: Owing to the provision of junction-only sequences devoid of quality scores by immunoSEQ, filtering differed. The data were produced by immunoSEQ multiplex PCR, yet TCRdb's version contains in-frame clones alone and is incomplete. Clonal size and the V and J genes are those of that table, whereas D and trimming came from the DNA. The sample gives approximately 2.5 million clones, approximately 94% of which show up once; more than 0.12% is in the top ten. Every contributor of samples was a Caucasian grown-up residing in Nashville, Tennessee. Points on this clone: Its antigen is unidentified.

Germline V gene sequence: CDR1 MNHNY, CDR2 SVGAGI (reference sequence). The CDR3 length is 15 residues. Trimming at V came to 7 bases and at J to 4 bases, leaving 9 bases not matched to a gene. The source is a man younger than 30 in good health. The sequencing sample was made of naive CD4+ T cells sorted from blood. The subset here: CD45RA+ positively selected. V and J are TRBV6-6 and TRBJ2-1; 8 bases match TRBD1. This CDR3 reads CASKTTGGPYNEQFF. CDR3 coding DNA: TGTGCCAGCAAGACCACAGGGGGTCCGTACAATGAGCAGTTCTTC.